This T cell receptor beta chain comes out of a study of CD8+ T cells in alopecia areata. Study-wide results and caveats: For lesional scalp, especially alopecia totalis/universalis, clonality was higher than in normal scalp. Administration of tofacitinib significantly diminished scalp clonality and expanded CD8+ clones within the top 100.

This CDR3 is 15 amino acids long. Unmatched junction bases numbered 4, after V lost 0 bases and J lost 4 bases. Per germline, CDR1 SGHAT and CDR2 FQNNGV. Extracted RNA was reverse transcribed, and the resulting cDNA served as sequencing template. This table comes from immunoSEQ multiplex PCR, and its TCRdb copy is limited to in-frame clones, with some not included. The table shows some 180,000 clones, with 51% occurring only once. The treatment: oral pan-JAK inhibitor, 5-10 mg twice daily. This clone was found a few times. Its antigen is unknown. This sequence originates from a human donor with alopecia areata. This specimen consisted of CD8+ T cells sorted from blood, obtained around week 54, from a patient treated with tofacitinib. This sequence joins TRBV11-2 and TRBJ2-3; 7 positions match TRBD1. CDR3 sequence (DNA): TGTGCCAGCAGCTTAGAATTACAGGGGTCAGATACGCAGTATTTT. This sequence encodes CASSLELQGSDTQYF.